Listed below are T cell receptor beta chains from one sample, sequenced in a study of blood T cell repertoires in COVID-19. Assay: immunoSEQ multiplex PCR; the TCRdb copy retains only in-frame clones and omits some. The sample records approximately 200,000 clones, around four fifths being singletons. Material for sequencing was peripheral blood. The receptors here all came from a woman aged 80 or over with COVID-19, enrolled during active disease. CDR3s include the opening cysteine and the closing phenylalanine or tryptophan. D genes are given only for firm matches.

V	D	J	CDR3
TRBV3-1/TRBV3-2	-	TRBJ1-2	CASSQETVYGYTF
TRBV5-4	-	TRBJ1-1	CASSLQENTEAFF
TRBV9	TRBD2	TRBJ2-3	CASTSGGGTDTQYF
TRBV5-4	-	TRBJ1-6	CASSASSAGDSPLHF
TRBV4-1	TRBD1	TRBJ2-1	CASSQEVDRDRFTSSYNEQFF
TRBV11-2	-	TRBJ2-5	CASSLARGAETQYF
TRBV6-6	TRBD1	TRBJ2-7	CASTDPGTGKYEQYF
TRBV6-2/TRBV6-3	TRBD1	TRBJ2-1	CASSPPDRFDPYNEQFF
TRBV5-1	TRBD2	TRBJ2-5	CASSPLAGLETQYF
TRBV7-3	TRBD1	TRBJ1-2	CASSIGQGANYGYTF
TRBV10-3	TRBD2	TRBJ2-5	CAISESWRGGGETQYF
TRBV28	-	TRBJ1-4	CASSRDSATNEKLFF
TRBV28	-	TRBJ1-5	CASSFTGASYQPQHF
TRBV2	-	TRBJ1-2	CASLGAVKGYTF
TRBV7-6	-	TRBJ2-5	CASSLVGRGQETQYF
TRBV7-3	TRBD1	TRBJ2-2	CASSSSPGTGRAGELFF
TRBV15	-	TRBJ1-2	CATSGPLRREMTYGYTF
TRBV5-1	TRBD2	TRBJ2-1	CARRGAGGGDAEQFF
TRBV30	-	TRBJ1-1	CAWSPVNVQAFF
TRBV5-4	TRBD2	TRBJ2-3	CASSLWLAGGSTDTQYF
TRBV24-1	TRBD1	TRBJ1-2	CATSDKVTGGDGYTF
TRBV28	-	TRBJ1-4	CASSATGSEATNEKLFF
TRBV5-4	-	TRBJ1-4	CASSPTGPNEKLFF
TRBV28	TRBD1	TRBJ1-2	CASSVPGQGFGYTF
TRBV6-1	-	TRBJ2-1	CASSEAGPLVTNEQFF
TRBV28	TRBD1	TRBJ1-4	CASRGPATGSEKLFF
TRBV24-1	-	TRBJ1-2	CATSDFGANYGYTF
TRBV2	-	TRBJ1-2	CASSGRQDHTF
TRBV6-2/TRBV6-3	-	TRBJ2-7	CASSFDGRTAGYEQYF
TRBV27	-	TRBJ1-5	CASSLRGGNQPQHF
TRBV7-2	-	TRBJ1-5	CASSLVRTVKNQEPQHF
TRBV5-6	TRBD1	TRBJ1-1	CASSYLGQGGTEAFF
TRBV11-2	-	TRBJ1-3	CASSPQRLGNTIYF
TRBV3-1/TRBV3-2	-	TRBJ1-1	CASSLRGSDTEAFF
TRBV9	TRBD1	TRBJ2-3	CASSAGQGNTDTQYF
TRBV5-1	TRBD1	TRBJ1-4	CASSGGQGFNEKLFF
TRBV6-2/TRBV6-3	-	TRBJ2-3	CASSYNLPGADTQYF
TRBV29-1	TRBD2	TRBJ2-1	CSVEGTSGGPGEQFF
TRBV7-2	-	TRBJ1-2	CASSLGTIPNYGYTF
TRBV7-2	-	TRBJ1-1	CASSLVTGGQAEAFF
TRBV19	TRBD1	TRBJ1-1	CASATGVLNTEAFF
TRBV18	TRBD1	TRBJ1-1	CASSPLTGGGGTEAFF
TRBV7-2	-	TRBJ1-5	CASSLRTEQPQHF
TRBV18	TRBD1	TRBJ1-2	CASSPPGQGENYGYTF
TRBV7-9	TRBD1	TRBJ1-2	CASSFGQGAALYTF
TRBV6-4	-	TRBJ1-1	CASSGQGNTEAFF
TRBV7-9	-	TRBJ1-1	CASSFTGMGAFF
TRBV15	-	TRBJ1-6	CATSRDRQGNSPLHF
TRBV28	TRBD1	TRBJ1-4	CASSLPGTGRKLFF
TRBV5-1	-	TRBJ1-2	CASSPEGNYGYTF
TRBV18	TRBD1	TRBJ1-3	CASSPTGEANTIYF
TRBV18	-	TRBJ2-5	CASSPGQGAETQYF
TRBV7-9	-	TRBJ1-2	CASSPAQGGYTF
TRBV5-6	TRBD1	TRBJ1-6	CASSLFRQTGSDNSPLHF
TRBV6-5	TRBD1	TRBJ2-6	CASRTSGTDVLTF
TRBV5-1	-	TRBJ1-3	CASSLPGGEGNTIYF
TRBV10-3	-	TRBJ2-2	CAISGNTGELFF
TRBV5-5	TRBD1	TRBJ1-3	CASSYGQGGSGNTIYF
TRBV5-5	-	TRBJ2-3	CASSSQGRNADTQYF
TRBV5-1	-	TRBJ1-2	CASNPGANYGYTF